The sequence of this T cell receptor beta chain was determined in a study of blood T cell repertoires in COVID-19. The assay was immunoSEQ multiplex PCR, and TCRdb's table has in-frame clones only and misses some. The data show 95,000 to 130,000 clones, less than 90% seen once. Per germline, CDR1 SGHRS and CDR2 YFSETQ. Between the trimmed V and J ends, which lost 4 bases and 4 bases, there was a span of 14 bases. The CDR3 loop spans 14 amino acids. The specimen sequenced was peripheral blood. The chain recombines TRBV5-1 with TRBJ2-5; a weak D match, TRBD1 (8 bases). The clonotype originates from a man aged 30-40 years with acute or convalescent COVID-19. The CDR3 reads CASSQDREGETQYF. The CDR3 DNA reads TGCGCCAGCAGCCAGGACAGGGAGGGAGAGACCCAGTACTTC.